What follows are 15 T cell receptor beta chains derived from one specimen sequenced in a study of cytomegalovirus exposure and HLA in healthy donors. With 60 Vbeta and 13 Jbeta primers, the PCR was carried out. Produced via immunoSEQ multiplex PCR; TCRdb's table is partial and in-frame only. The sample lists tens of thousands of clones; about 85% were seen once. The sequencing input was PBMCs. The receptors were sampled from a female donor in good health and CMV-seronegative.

The CDR3 sequence is CASSLKLAGSVLKTYEQYF. CDR3 DNA: TGTGCCAGCAGCTTAAAGCTAGCGGGATCCGTATTAAAGACCTACGAGCAGTACTTC. The rearrangement joins TRBV7-9 to TRBJ2-7; TRBD2 aligns across 9 bases. Germline-derived CDR1 and CDR2 are SEHNR and FQNEAQ (reference sequence). With 2 bases clipped from V and 2 bases from J, the junction kept 16 bases outside the gene matches. CDR3 length: 19 residues.

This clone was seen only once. The CDR3 region is CASTKADRGSGYTF. The CDR3 nucleotides are TGTGCCAGCACCAAGGCAGACAGGGGCTCTGGCTACACCTTC. The rearrangement uses TRBV7-9 and TRBJ1-2; 8 bases map to TRBD1. The CDR3 totals 14 residues. CDR1 is SEHNR, CDR2 FQNEAQ, per germline (reference sequence). Germline trimming cut 7 bases from V and 7 bases from J; bases unmatched to any gene: 11.

The DNA for the CDR3 is TGTGCCAGCAGCCTAGCTACAGGGTCCGCGCAGTATTTT. Protein: CASSLATGSAQYF. The chain carries TRBV6-5 and TRBJ2-3, with a weak D call TRBD1 (6 bases). Germline V CDR1 and CDR2: MNHEY, SVGAGI. The V and J ends lost 6 bases and 10 bases respectively, with 17 bases between them. CDR3 length: 13 residues.

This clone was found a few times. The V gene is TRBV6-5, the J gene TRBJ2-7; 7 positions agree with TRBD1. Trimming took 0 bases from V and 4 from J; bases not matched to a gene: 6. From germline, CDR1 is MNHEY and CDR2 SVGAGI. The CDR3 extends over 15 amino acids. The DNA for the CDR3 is TGTGCCAGCAGTTACTCGTTCAGGGGGTCGTACGAGCAGTACTTC. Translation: CASSYSFRGSYEQYF.

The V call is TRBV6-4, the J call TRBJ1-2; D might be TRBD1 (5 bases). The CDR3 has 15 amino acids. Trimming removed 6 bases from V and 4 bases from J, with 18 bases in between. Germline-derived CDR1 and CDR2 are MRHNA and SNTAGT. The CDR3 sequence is CASREEDTYLYGYTF. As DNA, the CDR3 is TGTGCCAGCAGGGAAGAGGACACTTATCTCTATGGCTACACCTTC.

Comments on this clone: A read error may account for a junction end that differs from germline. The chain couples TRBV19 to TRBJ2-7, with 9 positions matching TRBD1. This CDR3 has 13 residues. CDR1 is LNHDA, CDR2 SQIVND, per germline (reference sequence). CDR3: CASSSGQGTRWDF. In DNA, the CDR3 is TGTGCCAGTAGTTCCGGACAGGGGACTCGATGGGACTTC.

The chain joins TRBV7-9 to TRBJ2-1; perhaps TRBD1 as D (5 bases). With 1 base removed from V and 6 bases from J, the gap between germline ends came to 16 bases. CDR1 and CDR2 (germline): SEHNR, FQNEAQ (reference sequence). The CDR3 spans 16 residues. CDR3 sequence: CASSLEGSGIGNEQFF. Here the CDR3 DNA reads TGTGCCAGCAGCTTAGAGGGATCAGGGATTGGCAATGAGCAGTTCTTC.

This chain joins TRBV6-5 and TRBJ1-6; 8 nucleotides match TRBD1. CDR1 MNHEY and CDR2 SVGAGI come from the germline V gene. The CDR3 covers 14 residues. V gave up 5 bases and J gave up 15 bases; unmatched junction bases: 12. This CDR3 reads CASSLRLGDRNLHF. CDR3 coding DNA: TGTGCCAGCAGTCTGCGACTGGGGGACAGGAACCTCCACTTT.

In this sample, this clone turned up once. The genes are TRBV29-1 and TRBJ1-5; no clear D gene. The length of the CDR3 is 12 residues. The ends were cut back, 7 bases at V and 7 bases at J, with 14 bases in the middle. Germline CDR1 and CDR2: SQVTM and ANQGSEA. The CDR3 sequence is CSAITGGQPQHF. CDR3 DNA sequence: TGCAGCGCCATAACGGGTGGCCAGCCCCAGCATTTT.

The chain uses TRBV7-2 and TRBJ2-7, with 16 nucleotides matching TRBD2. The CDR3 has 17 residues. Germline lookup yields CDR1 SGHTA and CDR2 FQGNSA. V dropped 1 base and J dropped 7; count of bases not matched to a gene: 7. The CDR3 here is CASSLGGTSGRAREQYF. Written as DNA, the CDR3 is TGTGCCAGCAGCTTAGGCGGGACTAGCGGGAGGGCGAGGGAGCAGTACTTC.

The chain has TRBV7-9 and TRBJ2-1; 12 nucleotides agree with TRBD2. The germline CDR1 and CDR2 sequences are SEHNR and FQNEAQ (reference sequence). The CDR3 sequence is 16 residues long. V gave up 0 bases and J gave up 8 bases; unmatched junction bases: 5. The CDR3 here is CASSLAGLAGSDEQFF. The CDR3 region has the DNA TGTGCCAGCAGCTTAGCAGGACTAGCGGGGAGCGATGAGCAGTTCTTC.

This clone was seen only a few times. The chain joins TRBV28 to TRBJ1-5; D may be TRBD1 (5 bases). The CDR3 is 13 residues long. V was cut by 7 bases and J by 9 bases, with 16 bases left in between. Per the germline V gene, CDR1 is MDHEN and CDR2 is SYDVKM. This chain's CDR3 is CASNSGRGRPQHF. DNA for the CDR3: TGTGCCAGCAATAGCGGTCGGGGACGGCCCCAGCATTTT.

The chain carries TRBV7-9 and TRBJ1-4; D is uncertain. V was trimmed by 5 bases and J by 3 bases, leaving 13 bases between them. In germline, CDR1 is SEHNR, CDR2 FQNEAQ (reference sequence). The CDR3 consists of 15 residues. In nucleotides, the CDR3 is TGTGCCAGCAGCGCCACTGGTCAAGCTAATGAAAAACTGTTTTTT. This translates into CASSATGQANEKLFF.

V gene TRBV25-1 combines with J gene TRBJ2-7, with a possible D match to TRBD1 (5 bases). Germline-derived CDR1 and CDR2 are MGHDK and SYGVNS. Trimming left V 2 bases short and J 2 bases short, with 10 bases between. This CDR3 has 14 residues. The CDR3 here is CASSETGLPYEQYF. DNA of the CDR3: TGTGCCAGCAGTGAAACAGGTCTCCCCTACGAGCAGTACTTC.

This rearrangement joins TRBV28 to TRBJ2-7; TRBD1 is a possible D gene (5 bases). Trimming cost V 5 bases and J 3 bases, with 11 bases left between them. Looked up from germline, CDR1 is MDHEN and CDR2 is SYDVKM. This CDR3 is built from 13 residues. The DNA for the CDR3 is TGTGCCAGCAGTGCGACAGTGCACTACGAGCAGTACTTC. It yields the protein CASSATVHYEQYF. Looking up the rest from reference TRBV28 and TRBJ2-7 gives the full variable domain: DVKVTQSSRYLVKRTGEKVFLECVQDMDHENMFWYRQDPGLGLRLIYFSYDVKMKEKGDIPEGYSVSREKKERFSLILESASTNQTSMYLCASSATVHYEQYFGPGTRLTVT.